The 10 T cell receptor beta chains given below trace back to one sample, sequenced in a study of OX40 agonist ivuxolimab in advanced cancers. The table came from immunoSEQ multiplex PCR; TCRdb's copy has only in-frame clones and leaves some out. The table records roughly 72,000 clones, about 85% of them present only once. The material sequenced was CD4+ or CD8+ T cells sorted from blood, taken in a trial of the OX40 agonist ivuxolimab. These receptors were taken from an adult with an advanced solid tumor such as melanoma, head and neck, liver or kidney cancer.

The chain employs TRBV19 and TRBJ1-5, with 7 bases aligning to TRBD1. Looked up from germline, CDR1 is LNHDA and CDR2 is SQIVND (reference sequence). The length of the CDR3 is 16 residues. V gave up 8 bases and J gave up 0 bases; unmatched junction bases: 10. CDR3 DNA sequence: TGTGCCAGTCTACGGACAGGCTATTATAGCAATCAGCCCCAGCATTTT. Its translation: CASLRTGYYSNQPQHF.

J is TRBJ2-3 and V is TRBV28, with 8 bases aligning to TRBD2. The CDR3 spans 18 residues. CDR1 is MDHEN and CDR2 is SYDVKM in the germline V gene. J gave up 0 bases and V 1 base, and 9 bases lay outside the gene matches. In DNA, the CDR3 is TGTGCCAGCAGTTTATCGCCGGGACTAGGATCTAGCACAGATACGCAGTATTTT. Protein sequence: CASSLSPGLGSSTDTQYF.

CDR3: CASSIGPYQTGSETQYF. The CDR3 nucleotides are TGTGCCAGTAGTATAGGGCCGTATCAGACAGGGTCCGAGACCCAGTACTTC. The gene calls are TRBV19 and TRBJ2-5; 7 bases are shared with TRBD1. Germline CDR1 is LNHDA and CDR2 is SQIVND (reference sequence). After removal of 1 base from V and 5 bases from J, the junction contained 13 bases not matched to a gene. The CDR3 has 17 residues.

For the CDR3, the DNA is TGTGCCAGCAGGAAACAGGGGCTCACTGAAGCTTTCTTT. Its translation: CASRKQGLTEAFF. This chain links TRBV6-5 with TRBJ1-1; 7 bases line up with TRBD1. The CDR3 is 13 amino acids. V was pared by 6 bases and J by 4 bases, with 5 bases of the junction left unmatched. Germline CDR1 reads MNHEY; CDR2 reads SVGAGI.

This rearrangement joins TRBV19 to TRBJ1-1; weak D call: TRBD1 (5 bases). The V gene's germline CDR1 is LNHDA and CDR2 SQIVND (reference sequence). V lost 7 bases to trimming and J lost 1 base, with 10 bases between them. The CDR3 runs to 13 residues. The CDR3 sequence is CASILRGNTEAFF. The CDR3 nucleotides are TGTGCCAGTATTTTAAGGGGGAACACTGAAGCTTTCTTT.

This rearrangement joins TRBV18 to TRBJ2-1; 12 bases line up with TRBD2. J lost 2 bases, V lost 3 bases, and 2 bases had no gene match. Germline loops: CDR1 KGHSH, CDR2 LQKENI. There are 16 residues in the CDR3. This CDR3 is CASSPTSGSAYNEQFF. CDR3 nucleotide sequence: TGTGCCAGCTCACCGACTAGCGGGAGTGCCTACAATGAGCAGTTCTTC.

The chain has TRBV13 and TRBJ2-1, with TRBD1 matching over 8 bases. The germline V gene has CDR1 PRHDT and CDR2 FYEKMQ (reference sequence). This CDR3 has 15 amino acids. V trimming: 3 bases; J trimming: 1 base; junction bases outside the gene matches: 2. The CDR3 is CASSFGQGSYNEQFF. The CDR3 DNA is TGTGCCAGCAGCTTTGGACAGGGATCCTACAATGAGCAGTTCTTC.

V is TRBV9 and J is TRBJ2-5; 9 bases fit TRBD2. The CDR3 loop spans 16 amino acids. Germline CDR1 and CDR2: SGDLS and YYNGEE. V gave up 0 bases and J gave up 4 bases; unmatched junction bases: 7. The CDR3 DNA reads TGTGCCAGCAGCGTAGCTCTGCGGGGGGGCCCAGAGACCCAGTACTTC. Its protein product is CASSVALRGGPETQYF. Drawing the rest from reference TRBV9 and TRBJ2-5, the complete variable domain is DSGVTQTPKHLITATGQRVTLRCSPRSGDLSVYWYQQSLDQGLQFLIQYYNGEERAKGNILERFSAQQFPDLHSELNLSSLELGDSALYFCASSVALRGGPETQYFGPGTRLLVL.

The gene calls are TRBV11-2 and TRBJ2-3, with TRBD1 matching 8 bases. The germline gives CDR1 SGHAT, CDR2 FQNNGV. V shed 5 bases, J shed 2 bases, and the junction held 9 bases outside the gene matches. CDR3 length: 16 amino acids. The CDR3 region has the DNA TGTGCCAGCAGCCTTCGGACAGGGCTTCCCACAGATACGCAGTATTTT. Translated, it gives CASSLRTGLPTDTQYF. Full variable domain (rest looked up from reference TRBV11-2 and TRBJ2-3): EAGVAQSPRYKIIEKRQSVAFWCNPISGHATLYWYQQILGQGPKLLIQFQNNGVVDDSQLPKDRFSAERLKGVDSTLKIQPAKLEDSAVYLCASSLRTGLPTDTQYFGPGTRLTVL.

The chain is built from TRBV6-4 and TRBJ1-5; weak D call: TRBD1 (5 bases). Per germline, CDR1 MRHNA and CDR2 SNTAGT. Trimming stripped 3 bases from V and 7 bases from J, with 10 bases between. The CDR3 contains 13 residues. CDR3 DNA sequence: TGTGCCAGCAGTGAACAGGCCCGGCAGCCCCAGCATTTT. This codes for CASSEQARQPQHF.